These 27 T cell receptor beta chains were all obtained from the same sample, sequenced in a study of blood T cell repertoires in COVID-19. TCRdb keeps only in-frame clones here, not all; method: immunoSEQ multiplex PCR. This sample carries about 140,000 clones, 84% of them seen once, and the ten largest clones take around 10%. The sequenced material came from peripheral blood. The receptor source for this set is a woman of 80 years or more in a cohort sampled during active or convalescent COVID-19.

This chain joins TRBV28 and TRBJ2-1; D unresolved. V was trimmed by 4 bases and J by 3 bases, leaving 7 bases between them. This CDR3 is built from 13 residues. Germline V gives CDR1 MDHEN, CDR2 SYDVKM. CDR3 in amino acids: CASSSPVYNEQFF. CDR3 DNA sequence: TGTGCCAGCAGTTCCCCAGTCTACAATGAGCAGTTCTTC.

The chain couples TRBV3-1 (or the pseudogene TRBV3-2) to TRBJ1-3, with D possibly being TRBD1 (5 bases). The V end lost 1 base, the J end lost 2 bases, and 6 bases lay between the germline ends. Germline V gene lookup returns CDR1 LGHDT and CDR2 YNNKEL (reference sequence). The CDR3 length is 14 residues. The CDR3 reads CASSQVGAGNTIYF. CDR3 nucleotide sequence: TGTGCCAGCAGCCAAGTAGGGGCTGGAAACACCATATATTTT.

This chain connects TRBV7-9 to TRBJ2-5, with D maybe TRBD1 (5 bases). This CDR3 is built from 16 residues. The ends were cut back, 1 base at V and 5 bases at J, with 17 bases in the middle. CDR1 is SEHNR and CDR2 is FQNEAQ in the germline V gene (reference sequence). CDR3 sequence reads: CASSLEVLAGRETQYF. CDR3 sequence (DNA): TGTGCCAGCAGCTTAGAGGTTTTGGCAGGGCGGGAGACCCAGTACTTC.

The chain has TRBV10-3 and TRBJ1-6; a possible D gene is TRBD1 (6 bases). The CDR3 totals 13 residues. Trimming removed 6 bases at V and 5 bases at J, with 8 bases between. Germline CDR1 reads ENHRY; CDR2 reads SYGVKD. The CDR3 loop reads CAISRTDNSPLHF. Written as DNA, the CDR3 is TGTGCCATCAGCAGGACAGATAATTCACCCCTCCACTTT.

The chain combines TRBV3-1 (or the pseudogene TRBV3-2) with TRBJ2-2, with D possibly matching TRBD2 (6 bases). In germline, CDR1 is LGHDT, CDR2 YNNKEL (reference sequence). V dropped 6 bases and J dropped 0 bases, with 11 bases sitting between them. The CDR3 has 15 amino acids. The CDR3 DNA sequence: TGTGCCAGCAGTTTTAGCGGCCCGAACACCGGGGAGCTGTTTTTT. This codes for CASSFSGPNTGELFF.

V and J are TRBV21-1 and TRBJ1-2; the table's D call, TRBD1, has no DNA check behind it. TRBV21-1 is annotated as a pseudogene. CDR3 length equals 15 residues. The CDR3 DNA reads TGTGCCAGCTACAGGGTCCCCGGATCTAACTATGGCTACACCTTC. Its translation is CASYRVPGSNYGYTF.

This clone was found a few times. The chain has TRBV29-1 and TRBJ1-2; perhaps TRBD1 as D (5 bases). Germline CDR1 is SQVTM and CDR2 is ANQGSEA. V was pared by 0 bases and J by 6 bases, with 14 bases between. CDR3 length: 14 residues. The CDR3 DNA follows: TGCAGCGTTGAAGATCTTCAGGGTAGGGATGGCTACACCTTC. This translates into CSVEDLQGRDGYTF.

The rearrangement joins TRBV7-9 to TRBJ1-1, with D maybe TRBD1 (6 bases). V lost 7 bases, J lost 1 base, and 22 bases lay in between. Germline-derived CDR1 and CDR2 are SEHNR and FQNEAQ (reference sequence). This CDR3 is 17 amino acids long. Here the CDR3 reads CASTLSRGARGNTEAFF. CDR3 bases: TGTGCCAGCACCCTAAGCCGGGGGGCGCGGGGGAACACTGAAGCTTTCTTT. The complete variable domain, with remaining parts taken from reference TRBV7-9 and TRBJ1-1, reads DTGVSQNPRHKITKRGQNVTFRCDPISEHNRLYWYRQTLGQGPEFLTYFQNEAQLEKSRLLSDRFSAERPKGSFSTLEIQRTEQGDSAMYLCASTLSRGARGNTEAFFGQGTRLTVV.

This chain links TRBV28 with TRBJ1-2, with 7 positions matching TRBD1. J gave up 6 bases and V 3 bases, and 7 bases lay outside the gene matches. The CDR3 contains 14 residues. CDR1 and CDR2 from the germline V gene are MDHEN and SYDVKM. The CDR3 region has the DNA TGTGCCAGCAGTTTCGACAGGGTTTCGCATGGCTACACCTTC. Translated: CASSFDRVSHGYTF.

The chain couples TRBV18 to TRBJ1-5, with 7 bases matching TRBD1. The CDR3 is 17 residues long. The trim removed 5 bases at V and 1 base at J, leaving 11 bases unmatched. Germline CDR1 KGHSH, CDR2 LQKENI. The CDR3 spells CASSRAGTDSSNQPQHF. CDR3 nucleotides: TGTGCCAGCTCAAGAGCCGGGACAGACTCAAGCAATCAGCCCCAGCATTTT.

The count of this clone is one. The V gene is TRBV15, the J gene TRBJ2-3; 14 bases are shared with TRBD2. The J segment lost 0 bases and the V segment lost 4 bases, leaving 12 bases of the junction unmatched. The CDR3 has 20 residues. Germline loops: CDR1 LNHNV, CDR2 YYDKDF (reference sequence). The CDR3 reads CATSKLFGTSGGTSTDTQYF. Written as DNA, the CDR3 is TGTGCCACCAGCAAATTATTCGGGACTAGCGGGGGCACTAGCACAGATACGCAGTATTTT.

The chain carries TRBV7-2 and TRBJ2-2; the match to TRBD1 covers 9 bases. In germline, CDR1 is SGHTA, CDR2 FQGNSA. The CDR3 runs to 14 residues. V shed 4 bases, J shed 6 bases, and the junction held 3 bases outside the gene matches. The CDR3 region has the DNA TGTGCCAGCAGCTGGAGACAGGGGGCCGGGGAGCTGTTTTTT. Its translation is CASSWRQGAGELFF.

This clone appeared a single time. The chain uses TRBV5-1 and TRBJ2-7, with 9 nucleotides matching TRBD1. J was trimmed by 3 bases and V by 4 bases; bases with no gene match: 2. This CDR3 spans 13 amino acids. In germline, CDR1 is SGHRS, CDR2 YFSETQ. CDR3 nucleotides: TGCGCCAGCAGCAGGGGACAGGGCTACGAGCAGTACTTC. Its protein product is CASSRGQGYEQYF.

The CDR3 reads CASSFRGGTGAAFF. CDR3 nucleotides: TGTGCCAGCAGCTTCCGAGGCGGTACAGGGGCCGCTTTCTTT. V gene TRBV7-2 combines with J gene TRBJ1-1; 7 nucleotides agree with TRBD1. V lost 3 bases, J lost 11 bases, and 12 bases stayed unmatched. Per the germline V gene, CDR1 is SGHTA and CDR2 is FQGNSA. The CDR3 has 14 amino acids. The whole variable domain, filled in from reference TRBV7-2 and TRBJ1-1, reads GAGVSQSPSNKVTEKGKDVELRCDPISGHTALYWYRQSLGQGLEFLIYFQGNSAPDKSGLPSDRFSAERTGGSVSTLTIQRTQQEDSAVYLCASSFRGGTGAAFFGQGTRLTVV.

The CDR3 protein is CATSRVQGSGGYTF. In DNA, the CDR3 is TGTGCCACCAGCAGGGTTCAGGGGAGCGGTGGCTACACCTTC. The rearrangement links TRBV15 to TRBJ1-2; TRBD1 might be the D (6 bases). The CDR3 contains 14 residues. Germline V gene lookup returns CDR1 LNHNV and CDR2 YYDKDF (reference sequence). The germline V and J ends were trimmed by 3 bases and 7 bases, with 15 bases remaining between them. Full variable domain (remainder filled in from reference TRBV15 and TRBJ1-2): DAMVIQNPRYQVTQFGKPVTLSCSQTLNHNVMYWYQQKSSQAPKLLFHYYDKDFNNEADTPDNFQSRRPNTSFCFLDIRSPGLGDTAMYLCATSRVQGSGGYTFGSGTRLTVV.

The V and J genes are TRBV11-3 and TRBJ2-3; no reliable D call. The V end lost 0 bases, the J end lost 7 bases, and 5 bases lay between the germline ends. Germline CDR1 is SGHNT and CDR2 is YENEEA. This CDR3 comprises 12 residues. CDR3 loop: CASSLDRNTQYF. The CDR3 DNA reads TGTGCCAGCAGCTTAGATCGTAATACGCAGTATTTT. Together with reference TRBV11-3 and TRBJ2-3, the CDR3 gives the full variable domain: EAGVVQSPRYKIIEKKQPVAFWCNPISGHNTLYWYLQNLGQGPELLIRYENEEAVDDSQLPKDRFSAERLKGVDSTLKIQPAELGDSAVYLCASSLDRNTQYFGPGTRLTVL.

This chain connects TRBV19 to TRBJ2-1; TRBD2 agrees at 8 bases. The CDR3 contains 16 residues. The V gene's germline CDR1 is LNHDA and CDR2 SQIVND (reference sequence). V was clipped by 3 bases and J by 5 bases; unmatched bases: 9. As DNA, the CDR3 is TGTGCCAGTAGTATGGGGCGGGGGGCCGGCAACAATGAGCAGTTCTTC. This encodes CASSMGRGAGNNEQFF.

The chain employs TRBV19 and TRBJ2-3; 8 bases agree with TRBD1. The V gene end was trimmed by 8 bases and the J gene end by 0 bases; junction bases not matched to a gene: 7. Per germline, CDR1 LNHDA and CDR2 SQIVND (reference sequence). The CDR3 spans 15 residues. The CDR3 sequence is CASATGGLSTDTQYF. CDR3 nucleotide sequence: TGTGCCAGTGCAACAGGGGGTCTTAGCACAGATACGCAGTATTTT.

The chain carries TRBV18 and TRBJ1-4, with D possibly matching TRBD1 (5 bases). This CDR3 is built from 16 residues. CDR1 is KGHSH and CDR2 is LQKENI in the germline V gene. With 1 base removed from V and 7 bases from J, the gap between germline ends came to 16 bases. CDR3 amino acids: CASSPLFGGASEKLFF. The CDR3 DNA reads TGTGCCAGCTCACCACTTTTTGGAGGGGCTTCTGAAAAACTGTTTTTT. Supplemented by reference TRBV18 and TRBJ1-4, the full variable domain reads NAGVMQNPRHLVRRRGQEARLRCSPMKGHSHVYWYRQLPEEGLKFMVYLQKENIIDESGMPKERFSAEFPKEGPSILRIQQVVRGDSAAYFCASSPLFGGASEKLFFGSGTQLSVL.

This clone has just a few counts. The V call is TRBV19, the J call TRBJ2-7; 11 nucleotides align to TRBD1. The CDR3 is 14 residues long. Per the germline V gene, CDR1 is LNHDA and CDR2 is SQIVND (reference sequence). V lost 5 bases and J lost 1; bases outside the gene matches: 1. The CDR3 nucleotides read TGTGCCAGTAGTGGGACAGGGGGATCCTACGAGCAGTACTTC. Residues: CASSGTGGSYEQYF. The full variable domain, with the rest looked up from reference TRBV19 and TRBJ2-7, is DGGITQSPKYLFRKEGQNVTLSCEQNLNHDAMYWYRQDPGQGLRLIYYSQIVNDFQKGDIAEGYSVSREKKESFPLTVTSAQKNPTAFYLCASSGTGGSYEQYFGPGTRLTVT.

The chain combines TRBV11-2 with TRBJ2-7, with TRBD1 matching 12 bases. V lost 3 bases to trimming and J lost 7 bases; unmatched junction nucleotides: 13. The CDR3 loop spans 17 amino acids. Germline V gives CDR1 SGHAT, CDR2 FQNNGV. For the CDR3, the DNA is TGTGCCAGCAGCTTCCCCCACCCGGGACAGGGGGCGGAAGAGCAGTACGTC. Protein: CASSFPHPGQGAEEQYV.

This rearrangement joins TRBV5-8 to TRBJ1-1; 11 nucleotides agree with TRBD1. This CDR3 is 18 amino acids long. The germline gives CDR1 SGHTS, CDR2 YDEGEE. Germline trimming cut 5 bases from V and 4 bases from J; bases unmatched to any gene: 16. DNA for the CDR3: TGTGCCAGCAGGCTTGCGCCCGGGACAGGGGGACTCGGCACTGAAGCTTTCTTT. Protein product: CASRLAPGTGGLGTEAFF.

The genes are TRBV24-1 and TRBJ1-1; 9 bases are a match to TRBD1. Looked up from germline, CDR1 is KGHDR and CDR2 is SFDVKD. V dropped 4 bases and J dropped 6; count of bases not matched to a gene: 8. The CDR3 has 15 amino acids. The CDR3 DNA follows: TGTGCCACCAGTGAGACAGGGGGTGAGAGCCCTGAAGCTTTCTTT. This gives the protein CATSETGGESPEAFF.

The V gene is TRBV5-6, the J gene TRBJ1-2; 11 bases fit TRBD1. This CDR3 has 17 residues. With V trimmed by 2 bases and J by 5 bases, 11 bases remained unmatched. The germline CDR1 and CDR2 sequences are SGHDT and YYEEEE. The CDR3 sequence is CASSFASWDRGLYGYTF. The CDR3, as DNA: TGTGCCAGCAGCTTTGCTAGCTGGGACAGGGGGTTGTATGGCTACACCTTC.

A remark on this clone: Distinct nucleotide sequences in the sample also encode this CDR3. The chain employs TRBV29-1 and TRBJ2-2, with 11 bases lining up with TRBD1. The CDR3 runs 15 residues. V shed 6 bases, J shed 4 bases, and the junction held 7 bases outside the gene matches. CDR1 SQVTM and CDR2 ANQGSEA come from the germline V gene. The CDR3 nucleotides are TGCAGCGTAGAGGGACAGGGGGTAGGCACCGGGGAGCTGTTTTTT. Protein product: CSVEGQGVGTGELFF.

This clone was seen a handful of times. The chain recombines TRBV7-2 with TRBJ1-6; no clear D. This CDR3 comprises 16 residues. V was cut by 1 base and J by 5 bases, with 12 bases left in between. Germline CDR1 reads SGHTA; CDR2 reads FQGNSA. This CDR3 reads CASSLVSRGNNSPLHF. CDR3 in DNA: TGTGCCAGCAGCTTAGTTAGTCGAGGGAATAATTCACCCCTCCACTTT.

The chain uses TRBV29-1 and TRBJ2-7; D possibly corresponds to TRBD1 (6 bases). The CDR3 is 12 residues long. V lost 7 bases and J lost 0, with 10 bases in between. Per the germline V gene, CDR1 is SQVTM and CDR2 is ANQGSEA. The CDR3 DNA is TGCAGCGCCCGGACAGACTCCTACGAGCAGTACGTC. This translates into CSARTDSYEQYV.